This T cell receptor beta chain was identified in a study of cytomegalovirus exposure and HLA in healthy donors. Overall study: The study placed about 81% of its 398 genotyped donors in the Caucasian-associated ancestry cluster.

Worth noting for this clone: Its antigen is not identified.

The PCR used 60 Vbeta and 13 Jbeta primers. Generated by immunoSEQ multiplex PCR, the TCRdb table keeps only in-frame clones and is missing some. The sample consists of fewer than 150,000 clones, nearly 80% of them appearing once. The CDR3 sequence is 14 residues long. Germline loops: CDR1 MNHEY, CDR2 SMNVEV (reference sequence). The V segment lost 3 bases and the J segment 3 bases; nucleotides outside the gene matches: 3. General study findings and limits: Highest at DRB1 and lowest at HLA-C, TCR association rates differed among HLA loci in a later analysis. As a later analysis revealed, most CMV-associated TCR beta chains appeared HLA-restricted. The authors listed 150 to 200 TCR beta chains as cytomegalovirus-associated.

The sequenced sample was PBMCs. The sequence derives from a male donor in good health and CMV-seronegative. The chain has TRBV27 and TRBJ2-3, with TRBD1 matching 7 bases. The CDR3 bases are TGTGCCAGCAGTTTCACAGGGGCGACAGATACGCAGTATTTT. It encodes CASSFTGATDTQYF.